This is a list of T cell receptor beta chains from one sample in a study of shared clonotypes between healthy human individuals. Only in-frame clones appear in the TCRdb table, and some are missing; sequencing was by immunoSEQ multiplex PCR. The sample has about 2 million clones; roughly 95% are singletons. Sequenced sample: naive CD8+ T cells sorted from blood. These receptors all come from a man aged 18-30 years in good health. CDR3s include the opening cysteine and the closing phenylalanine or tryptophan. D genes are given only for firm matches. A row's size may be missing; if present it is once, few, many or a size class.

TRBD1	.	TRBV9	TRBJ1-5	TGTGCCAGCAGCGTATCGGAGACAGGGGGCTGGAATCAGCCCCAGCATTTT	CASSVSETGGWNQPQHF
.	.	TRBV2	TRBJ2-2	TGTGCCAGCAGTTGGGAGGAGGGGGGTAACACCGGGGAGCTGTTTTTT	CASSWEEGGNTGELFF
.	.	TRBV7-5	TRBJ2-7	TGTGCCAGAAGCTTCGCCGGGCCGGCCTACGAGCAGTACTTC	CARSFAGPAYEQYF
.	.	TRBV7-8	TRBJ2-5	TGTGCCAGCAGCACGTGGGGGGCCAGCGAGGAGACCCAGTACTTC	CASSTWGASEETQYF
TRBD1	.	TRBV7-2	TRBJ2-7	TGTGCCAGCAGCTTAAACAGGGGATACGAGCAGTACTTC	CASSLNRGYEQYF
.	.	TRBV6-5	TRBJ2-1	TGTGCCAGCAGTACCGGGGCCGAGCAGTTCTTC	CASSTGAEQFF
.	.	TRBV2	TRBJ2-1	TGTGCCAGCAGTGAGGGCTGGACTTACAATGAGCAGTTCTTC	CASSEGWTYNEQFF
.	.	TRBV7-7	TRBJ2-2	TGTGCTAGCAGCTTAGTTGGGAAGAACACCGGGGAGCTGTTTTTT	CASSLVGKNTGELFF
.	.	TRBV7-6	TRBJ2-2	TGTGCCAGCAGCCCTTTACTAGAGTACACCGGGGAGCTGTTTTTT	CASSPLLEYTGELFF
.	.	TRBV19	TRBJ1-4	TGTGCCAGTGTGCGGGGAGTGGAACTGTTTTTT	CASVRGVELFF
TRBD2	.	TRBV27	TRBJ2-7	TGTGCCAGCAGCCAGGGACTAGCGGGAGGCGAGCAGTACTTC	CASSQGLAGGEQYF
.	once	TRBV5-3	TRBJ2-6	TGTGCCAGAAGTTCCTGCGGGGGCCCCGGGGCCAACGTCCTGACTTTC	CARSSCGGPGANVLTF
.	.	TRBV5-4	TRBJ1-1	TGTGCCAGCAGCTTACCGGGATGGACTGAAGCTTTCTTT	CASSLPGWTEAFF
.	.	TRBV7-3	TRBJ2-5	TGTGCCAGCAGCTCAACAGGGTTAGGGGAGACCCAGTACTTC	CASSSTGLGETQYF